This T cell receptor (beta chain) appears in the sequencing data of a study of blood T cell repertoires in COVID-19. In the study overall: The United States, Italy and Spain provided the acute and convalescent COVID-19 samples. T cells, B-cell-depleted T cells, or PBMCs provided the cDNA or gDNA that served as material.

In the authors' methods: Amplification of reference gene primers provided the estimated nucleated cell counts. Sequenced by immunoSEQ multiplex PCR; TCRdb stores in-frame clones only, minus some. V, J and clone size are taken as reported in that table, and D and trimming were inferred from the DNA itself. The data hold around 100,000 clones, with about 90% observed a single time. This clonotype was sampled from a man aged 50 to 59 in a cohort sampled during active COVID-19. Sample: peripheral blood.

CDR3 bases: TGTGCCAGCAGCCAAATAGCGGGGGGCTCCTACAATGAGCAGTTCTTC. This encodes CASSQIAGGSYNEQFF. The chain links TRBV4-2 to TRBJ2-1; 10 bases match TRBD2. CDR3 length: 16 residues. Germline V gives CDR1 LGHNA, CDR2 YNFKEQ. V was clipped by 2 bases and J by 0 bases; unmatched bases: 1.